This T cell receptor (beta chain) stems from a study of CD8 T cells in ankylosing spondylitis. Study findings and constraints: The study identified a TCR beta motif of several highly homologous variants that appeared characteristic of ankylosing spondylitis blood.

This clonotype was observed at least ten times. Its antigen is as yet unknown. CDR3 length: 15 amino acids. CDR1 and CDR2 (germline): SGHRS, YFSETQ. Trimming took 4 bases from V and 6 from J; bases not matched to a gene: 7. TCRdb recomputed calls from the 5' RACE reads with MiXCR, one row per CDR3 protein. Here the sample spans fewer than 550,000 distinct CDR3 sequences, about 5.7% being singletons. The rearrangement joins TRBV5-1 to TRBJ1-1; TRBD1 agrees at 12 bases. Sequencing was carried out using blood, either unsorted or a sorted T cell fraction (not recorded which). The source is a male donor with ankylosing spondylitis. CDR3 in amino acids: CASSRDRGRGSEAFF. The CDR3 bases are TGCGCCAGCAGCAGGGACAGGGGGCGCGGGTCTGAAGCTTTCTTT.